This entry lists 22 T cell receptor beta chains sequenced from one sample in a study of shared clonotypes between healthy human individuals. This table comes from immunoSEQ multiplex PCR, and its TCRdb copy is limited to in-frame clones, with some not included. Among 950,000 to 1,300,000 clones, about 75% were seen once, and the ten largest hold 1.5%. Sequencing used memory CD4+ T cells sorted from blood. Documented subset: CD45RA-negative fraction. The receptors were sampled from a man younger than 35 in good health.

The table lists this clone with a few counts. This chain links TRBV6-5 with TRBJ1-6; D is unresolved. Trimming pared 2 bases from V and 9 bases from J, leaving 5 bases between. From germline, CDR1 is MNHEY and CDR2 SVGAGI. The CDR3 has 12 residues. CDR3 region: CASSYPSSPLHF. The CDR3 nucleotides are TGTGCCAGCAGTTACCCTTCTTCACCCCTCCACTTT.

CDR3 in amino acids: CSVRGGRENTGELFF. Written as DNA, the CDR3 is TGCAGCGTGAGAGGGGGACGGGAGAACACCGGGGAGCTGTTTTTT. The chain has TRBV29-1 and TRBJ2-2; D might be TRBD1 (6 bases). V was pared by 6 bases and J by 1 base, with 15 bases between. CDR3 length equals 15 residues. Germline V gene sequence: CDR1 SQVTM, CDR2 ANQGSEA.

The chain uses TRBV5-4 and TRBJ2-7, with TRBD2 matching over 9 bases. This CDR3 is 15 amino acids long. Germline loops: CDR1 SGHNT, CDR2 YYREEE (reference sequence). J lost 4 bases, V lost 3 bases, and 8 bases had no gene match. CDR3: CASSSRGGRGYEQYF. CDR3 DNA sequence: TGTGCCAGCAGCTCGCGGGGGGGGCGCGGGTACGAGCAGTACTTC.

V usage is TRBV15 and J usage is TRBJ2-3, with TRBD2 identical over 7 bases. The CDR3 length is 16 residues. Germline CDR1 LNHNV, CDR2 YYDKDF (reference sequence). The junction had 5 bases not matched to a gene; V was cut back by 0 bases and J by 2 bases. The chain's CDR3 is CATSRDTSASTDTQYF. The CDR3 DNA reads TGTGCCACCAGCAGAGATACTAGCGCATCCACAGATACGCAGTATTTT.

The V call is TRBV11-3, the J call TRBJ1-1; D is perhaps TRBD1 (5 bases). V lost 4 bases and J 4 bases, leaving 13 bases between the germline ends. Germline values: CDR1 SGHNT, CDR2 YENEEA. The CDR3 length is 14 residues. The DNA for the CDR3 is TGTGCCAGCAGCTCGGGGGGAACGAGCACTGAAGCTTTCTTT. Amino acids: CASSSGGTSTEAFF.

The chain recombines TRBV19 with TRBJ2-1; D is possibly TRBD2 (5 bases). CDR1 is LNHDA and CDR2 is SQIVND in the germline V gene (reference sequence). The CDR3 is 13 amino acids. V lost 5 bases and J 6 bases, leaving 11 bases between the germline ends. The CDR3 sequence: CASSPDFSNEQFF. CDR3 DNA: TGTGCCAGTAGTCCGGACTTTTCCAATGAGCAGTTCTTC.

CDR3 sequence reads: CASSEGVGTGAYEQYF. CDR3 in DNA: TGTGCCAGCAGTGAGGGAGTGGGGACAGGGGCCTACGAGCAGTACTTC. The chain links TRBV6-1 to TRBJ2-7; 10 positions agree with TRBD1. The germline CDR1 and CDR2 sequences are MNHNS and SASEGT. V gave up 3 bases and J gave up 2 bases; unmatched junction bases: 7. The CDR3 is made up of 16 amino acids.

This clone has only one observation. The chain uses TRBV29-1 and TRBJ2-3; 9 bases map to TRBD2. The CDR3 spans 15 residues. V lost 3 bases and J lost 3; bases outside the gene matches: 7. Germline-derived CDR1 and CDR2 are SQVTM and ANQGSEA. Written as DNA, the CDR3 is TGCAGCGTTGATGGTCCTAGCGGGATAACAGATACGCAGTATTTT. Its protein is CSVDGPSGITDTQYF.

With respect to this clone: Sequence at one end of the junction differs from germline and may be a read error. The chain employs TRBV29-1 and TRBJ2-7, with 8 bases identical to TRBD2. The germline CDR1 and CDR2 sequences are SQVTM and ANQGSEA. The CDR3 is made up of 14 amino acids. The CDR3 loop reads CSVAMAGGRREQCF. The CDR3 nucleotides are TGCAGCGTCGCAATGGCGGGAGGCCGTAGAGAGCAGTGCTTC.

CDR3 sequence (DNA): TGTGCCAGCACCCTTGGGGCAGGGATCGGCGGGGAGCTGTTTTTT. Amino acids: CASTLGAGIGGELFF. This chain uses TRBV7-2 with TRBJ2-2, with D possibly matching TRBD1 (5 bases). Germline V CDR1 and CDR2: SGHTA, FQGNSA. The CDR3 totals 15 residues. V gave up 7 bases and J gave up 7 bases, with 19 bases separating them.

This chain joins TRBV6-5 and TRBJ2-1; 8 bases fit TRBD1. V gave up 5 bases and J gave up 7 bases; unmatched junction bases: 7. The CDR3 covers 14 residues. Germline CDR1 reads MNHEY; CDR2 reads SVGAGI. CDR3 nucleotide sequence: TGTGCCAGCAGTCGATACAGGGGGAGGAATGAGCAGTTCTTC. Its protein is CASSRYRGRNEQFF.

The chain joins TRBV18 to TRBJ2-7; 10 bases line up with TRBD2. CDR1 KGHSH and CDR2 LQKENI come from the germline V gene. The CDR3 length is 15 residues. Trimming at V came to 6 bases and at J to 3 bases, leaving 8 bases not matched to a gene. CDR3 sequence reads: CASSPRRTSGYEQYF. CDR3 in DNA: TGTGCCAGCTCCCCTCGTCGGACTAGCGGCTACGAGCAGTACTTC.

The genes are TRBV19 and TRBJ1-2; 8 positions agree with TRBD1. This CDR3 is 14 amino acids long. The ends lost 4 bases at V and 4 bases at J; junction bases unmatched: 5. Germline V lookup: CDR1 LNHDA, CDR2 SQIVND (reference sequence). CDR3 sequence: CASSSGDRGYGYTF. The CDR3, as DNA: TGTGCCAGTAGTAGTGGAGACAGGGGCTATGGCTACACCTTC.

Comment on this clone: Other DNA sequences from this sample encode an identical CDR3 as well. The chain recombines TRBV18 with TRBJ2-5; D remains ambiguous. Trimming removed 3 bases from V and 2 bases from J, with 7 bases in between. Germline CDR1 reads KGHSH; CDR2 reads LQKENI. The CDR3 totals 13 residues. CDR3 residues: CASSPAGQETQYF. CDR3 nucleotide sequence: TGTGCCAGCTCACCGGCAGGACAAGAGACCCAGTACTTC.

DNA of the CDR3: TGTGCCAGCGGTAGGGGCTCCTATAATTCACCCCTCCACTTT. This translates into CASGRGSYNSPLHF. This sequence joins TRBV2 and TRBJ1-6, with D tentatively TRBD1 (5 bases). The ends were cut back, 8 bases at V and 0 bases at J, with 8 bases in the middle. CDR3 size: 14 residues. CDR1 and CDR2 (germline): SNHLY, FYNNEI.

The chain combines TRBV19 with TRBJ2-3; TRBD2 agrees at 14 bases. V lost 5 bases to trimming and J lost 6 bases; unmatched junction nucleotides: 13. Germline CDR1 is LNHDA and CDR2 is SQIVND (reference sequence). The CDR3 is made up of 18 amino acids. This CDR3 reads CASSLPLTSGRGRDTQYF. CDR3 nucleotide sequence: TGTGCCAGTAGTCTGCCGCTGACTAGCGGGAGGGGTCGGGATACGCAGTATTTT.

The chain carries TRBV7-9 and TRBJ2-1; D may be TRBD1 or TRBD2 (6 bases each). Germline loops: CDR1 SEHNR, CDR2 FQNEAQ (reference sequence). The ends were cut back, 7 bases at V and 0 bases at J, with 13 bases in the middle. The CDR3 runs 15 residues. The CDR3 DNA follows: TGTGCCAGCACGTCGGGGGCCAGCTCCTACAATGAGCAGTTCTTC. It is translated as CASTSGASSYNEQFF.

The chain has TRBV9 and TRBJ2-1, with D maybe TRBD1 (5 bases). CDR3 length equals 15 residues. V was pared by 0 bases and J by 2 bases, with 9 bases between. Germline V gives CDR1 SGDLS, CDR2 YYNGEE. The CDR3: CASSVGAGTYNEQFF. CDR3 sequence (DNA): TGTGCCAGCAGCGTAGGGGCAGGGACCTACAATGAGCAGTTCTTC.

This clone showed up just a few times. The rearrangement joins TRBV12-5 to TRBJ2-2; D assignment may be TRBD1 or TRBD2 (7 bases each). The CDR3 length is 16 residues. The germline V gene encodes CDR1 LGHNT and CDR2 FRNRAP. Trimming removed 3 bases at V and 4 bases at J, with 15 bases between. The CDR3 nucleotides are TGTGCTAGTGGTTTCTGGCAGGGGGAGGGCACCGGGGAGCTGTTTTTT. It specifies CASGFWQGEGTGELFF. The full variable domain, its missing parts supplied by reference TRBV12-5 and TRBJ2-2, is DARVTQTPRHKVTEMGQEVTMRCQPILGHNTVFWYRQTMMQGLELLAYFRNRAPLDDSGMPKDRFSAEMPDATLATLKIQPSEPRDSAVYFCASGFWQGEGTGELFFGEGSRLTVL.

The chain employs TRBV5-4 and TRBJ1-1; 7 bases agree with TRBD1. V lost 10 bases and J lost 1; bases outside the gene matches: 10. CDR3 length: 14 amino acids. Germline V CDR1 and CDR2: SGHNT, YYREEE (reference sequence). CDR3 nucleotide sequence: TGTGCCGTTCATCCCCGGGACAGGAACACTGAAGCTTTCTTT. The encoded protein is CAVHPRDRNTEAFF.

The V and J genes are TRBV1 and TRBJ2-2; TRBD1, the D gene given by the table, was not confirmed from the DNA. TRBV1 has pseudogene status. The CDR3 is 15 amino acids. The CDR3, as DNA: TGCACCAGCAGCGCCGGGACAGGGACGTCCGGGGAGCTGTTTTTT. Translated: CTSSAGTGTSGELFF.

V usage is TRBV6-5 and J usage is TRBJ2-1; the D gene could be TRBD1 or TRBD2 (7 bases each). This CDR3 comprises 15 residues. The ends were cut back, 3 bases at V and 4 bases at J, with 13 bases in the middle. The germline V gene has CDR1 MNHEY and CDR2 SVGAGI. CDR3 region: CASSYARGGYNEQFF. The CDR3 region has the DNA TGTGCCAGCAGTTATGCCAGGGGGGGTTACAATGAGCAGTTCTTC.